The T cell receptor beta chain described here comes from a study of shared clonotypes between healthy human individuals. Study-wide background: The study drew on a couple of women and a few men aged 18 to 49 as donors.

Study results and limitations: Tissue TCR repertoires likely differ from these blood-only repertoires. Memory subsets had estimated richness that was generally smaller than that of naive subsets. Clonotype sharing across donors was expected to vary with sequencing depth.

Between the trimmed V and J ends, which lost 5 bases and 4 bases, there was a span of 14 bases. This CDR3 spans 14 amino acids. Germline CDR1 and CDR2: SEHNR and FQNEAQ (reference sequence). Turning to this clone: The antigen is unknown.

This table comes from immunoSEQ multiplex PCR, and its TCRdb copy is limited to in-frame clones, with some not included. Here the sample spans nearly 1,000,000 clones, over 75% being singletons. This TCR derives from a young man in good health. The chain employs TRBV7-9 and TRBJ2-5; no reliable D call. What was sequenced was memory CD4+ T cells sorted from blood. Described subset: CD45RA-negative fraction. This CDR3 is CASSLLTSPETQYF. In DNA, the CDR3 is TGTGCCAGCAGCCTGCTCACATCGCCAGAGACCCAGTACTTC.